Listed below are T cell receptor beta chains from one sample, sequenced in a study of cytomegalovirus exposure and HLA in healthy donors. The method was immunoSEQ multiplex PCR; TCRdb's version includes in-frame clones alone and lacks a portion of them. The sample includes under 90,000 clones, 65% to 70% of them seen just once. The sequencing input was PBMCs. The receptors here all came from a man aged 40-55 years in good health and CMV-seropositive. Both conserved end residues are part of each CDR3. Fields, in order: clone size, J gene, V gene, D gene, CDR3 protein, CDR3 DNA. A D gene is named only where the DNA matches it firmly. Clone sizes are given selectively: once, few, many, or a class where the clone is expanded.

>NA|TRBJ2-1|TRBV27|NA
CASSLRGRGGQFF
TGTGCCAGCAGTTTACGAGGCAGGGGTGGGCAGTTCTTC
>few|TRBJ2-1|TRBV29-1|TRBD1
CSVNRGSYNEQFF
TGCAGCGTTAACAGGGGCTCCTACAATGAGCAGTTCTTC
>NA|TRBJ2-1|TRBV29-1|NA
CSVGSGNEQFF
TGCAGCGTGGGTAGCGGCAATGAGCAGTTCTTC
>NA|TRBJ2-5|TRBV13|NA
CASSLGYQETQYF
TGTGCCAGCAGCTTAGGATATCAAGAGACCCAGTACTTC
>few|TRBJ1-1|TRBV5-1|NA
CASSLVTGPRGTEAFF
TGCGCCAGCAGCTTGGTGACGGGGCCCAGGGGCACTGAAGCTTTCTTT
>NA|TRBJ2-1|TRBV9|TRBD2
CASSVGLAGGKNNEQFF
TGTGCCAGCAGCGTAGGACTAGCGGGAGGTAAGAACAATGAGCAGTTCTTC
>NA|TRBJ2-7|TRBV25-1|NA
CASSGGDSGNYEQYF
TGTGCCAGCAGCGGGGGGGACAGCGGAAACTACGAGCAGTACTTC
>few|TRBJ2-7|TRBV5-1|TRBD2
CASSPGGASYEQYF
TGCGCCAGCAGCCCGGGAGGAGCCTCCTACGAGCAGTACTTC
>NA|TRBJ1-5|TRBV5-1|TRBD1
CASSPRAGGQPQHF
TGCGCCAGCAGCCCACGGGCAGGGGGTCAGCCCCAGCATTTT
>NA|TRBJ2-1|TRBV7-9|TRBD2
CASSLAGGPNNEQFF
TGTGCCAGCAGCCTAGCGGGAGGGCCAAACAATGAGCAGTTCTTC
>NA|TRBJ1-5|TRBV30|NA
CAWTQGQGQPQHF
TGTGCCTGGACCCAGGGGCAGGGTCAGCCCCAGCATTTT
>NA|TRBJ1-1|TRBV27|TRBD1
CASSGLTGATEAFF
TGTGCCAGCAGTGGCCTGACAGGGGCCACTGAAGCTTTCTTT
>NA|TRBJ2-3|TRBV15|TRBD1
CATSRPPGQSSTDTQYF
TGTGCCACCAGCAGACCACCGGGACAGTCTAGCACAGATACGCAGTATTTT
>NA|TRBJ2-2|TRBV5-6|TRBD1
CASSLGQGVTGELFF
TGTGCCAGCAGCTTGGGACAGGGGGTCACCGGGGAGCTGTTTTTT
>NA|TRBJ2-7|TRBV7-8|NA
CASSPKSGSYEQYF
TGTGCCAGCAGCCCCAAGAGCGGTTCCTACGAGCAGTACTTC
>NA|TRBJ1-3|TRBV9|TRBD1
CASSVGTGGDSGNTIYF
TGTGCCAGCAGCGTAGGGACAGGTGGAGACTCTGGAAACACCATATATTTT
>NA|TRBJ1-1|TRBV5-1|NA
CASSFQMNTEAFF
TGCGCCAGCAGCTTCCAAATGAACACTGAAGCTTTCTTT
>NA|TRBJ2-2|TRBV5-1|TRBD2
CASSLEGRLGSGRNTGELFF
TGCGCCAGCAGCTTGGAGGGGCGCCTAGGGAGCGGGAGGAACACCGGGGAGCTGTTTTTT
>NA|TRBJ2-1|TRBV7-9|NA
CASSLGGEQFF
TGTGCCAGCAGCTTGGGGGGTGAGCAGTTCTTC
>NA|TRBJ2-2|TRBV5-1|NA
CASTRDNSNTGELFF
TGCGCCAGCACCAGGGACAATTCAAACACCGGGGAGCTGTTTTTT
>NA|TRBJ2-2|TRBV5-6|TRBD1
CASSRGTGRNTGELFF
TGTGCCAGCAGCCGGGGGACAGGGAGGAACACCGGGGAGCTGTTTTTT
>NA|TRBJ1-1|TRBV27|NA
CASSPKVPGEAFF
TGTGCCAGCAGTCCAAAAGTCCCGGGTGAAGCTTTCTTT
>once|TRBJ1-1|TRBV7-9|NA
CASSSTTGEAFF
TGTGCCAGCAGTTCTACTACGGGTGAAGCTTTCTTT
>NA|TRBJ2-2|TRBV5-6|NA
CASSREGELFF
TGTGCCAGCAGCCGTGAGGGGGAGCTGTTTTTT
>NA|TRBJ2-1|TRBV5-5|TRBD1
CASSLTGTGHINEQFF
TGTGCCAGCAGCCTAACCGGGACAGGACATATCAATGAGCAGTTCTTC
>NA|TRBJ1-1|TRBV6-1|NA
CASSERGMNTEAFF
TGTGCCAGCAGTGAAAGGGGGATGAACACTGAAGCTTTCTTT
>NA|TRBJ2-7|TRBV19|TRBD1
CASSSPGTGGSYEQYF
TGTGCCAGTAGTAGCCCCGGGACAGGGGGCTCCTACGAGCAGTACTTC
>NA|TRBJ1-2|TRBV4-2|NA
CASSQDLGGHGYTF
TGTGCCAGCAGCCAAGATTTGGGGGGACATGGCTACACCTTC
>few|TRBJ1-1|TRBV19|NA
CASIKRTEAFF
TGTGCCAGTATAAAGAGGACTGAAGCTTTCTTT
>NA|TRBJ1-2|TRBV4-2|NA
CASSQGTVYGYTF
TGTGCCAGCAGCCAAGGGACAGTTTATGGCTACACCTTC
>NA|TRBJ2-1|TRBV5-6|NA
CASSGDWKSSYNEQFF
TGTGCCAGCAGCGGCGACTGGAAGAGCTCCTACAATGAGCAGTTCTTC
>NA|TRBJ2-6|TRBV7-3|NA
CASSRGGAGANVLTF
TGTGCCAGCAGCCGAGGAGGGGCTGGGGCCAACGTCCTGACTTTC
>NA|TRBJ1-2|TRBV27|NA
CASSPKTGNYGYTF
TGTGCCAGCAGTCCAAAGACAGGAAACTATGGCTACACCTTC
>NA|TRBJ1-2|TRBV7-9|NA
CASSLLQDTNYGYTF
TGTGCCAGCAGCTTGTTACAGGATACTAACTATGGCTACACCTTC
>NA|TRBJ1-2|TRBV2|TRBD1
CASSADRGSYGYTF
TGTGCCAGCAGCGCGGACAGGGGAAGCTATGGCTACACCTTC
>NA|TRBJ2-1|TRBV30|NA
CAGTGLFGYNEQFF
TGTGCCGGTACCGGACTTTTTGGGTACAATGAGCAGTTCTTC
>NA|TRBJ2-2|TRBV27|TRBD2
CASSGLAANTGELFF
TGTGCCAGCAGCGGACTAGCGGCGAACACCGGGGAGCTGTTTTTT
>NA|TRBJ1-5|TRBV2|TRBD1
CASSSGQGGQPQHF
TGTGCCAGCAGTTCGGGACAGGGGGGCCAGCCCCAGCATTTT
>NA|TRBJ2-3|TRBV9|TRBD1
CASSVRDRETDTQYF
TGTGCCAGCAGCGTAAGAGACAGGGAAACAGATACGCAGTATTTT
>NA|TRBJ2-2|TRBV5-1|NA
CASSGGYESGELFF
TGCGCCAGCTCCGGCGGGTATGAATCCGGGGAGCTGTTTTTT
>NA|TRBJ2-7|TRBV5-6|TRBD1
CASSRGQGGSYEQYF
TGTGCCAGCAGCCGAGGACAGGGAGGCTCCTACGAGCAGTACTTC
>NA|TRBJ1-6|TRBV6-5|TRBD1
CASSYSGGDNSPLHF
TGTGCCAGCAGTTACTCAGGGGGCGATAATTCACCCCTCCACTTT
>once|TRBJ1-1|TRBV7-2|TRBD1
CASSLKGTGAGAFF
TGTGCCAGCAGCTTAAAAGGTACAGGGGCTGGAGCTTTCTTT
>NA|TRBJ2-1|TRBV25-1|NA
CASSDLLAGPFF
TGTGCCAGCAGTGATCTCCTCGCTGGGCCGTTCTTC
>few|TRBJ2-1|TRBV28|NA
CASRVGGTSRSSYNEQFF
TGTGCCAGCAGAGTGGGGGGAACCTCAAGGAGCTCCTACAATGAGCAGTTCTTC
>NA|TRBJ2-5|TRBV6-5|TRBD1
CASSSQRGRETQYF
TGTGCCAGCAGCTCGCAGAGGGGGCGAGAGACCCAGTACTTC
>NA|TRBJ2-1|TRBV5-1|NA
CASSIQPTGSSYNEQFF
TGCGCCAGCAGCATACAACCCACAGGGAGCTCCTACAATGAGCAGTTCTTC
>NA|TRBJ1-2|TRBV5-6|NA
CASSLFSQGFRYGYTF
TGTGCCAGCAGCTTGTTCTCCCAGGGGTTCCGTTATGGCTACACCTTC